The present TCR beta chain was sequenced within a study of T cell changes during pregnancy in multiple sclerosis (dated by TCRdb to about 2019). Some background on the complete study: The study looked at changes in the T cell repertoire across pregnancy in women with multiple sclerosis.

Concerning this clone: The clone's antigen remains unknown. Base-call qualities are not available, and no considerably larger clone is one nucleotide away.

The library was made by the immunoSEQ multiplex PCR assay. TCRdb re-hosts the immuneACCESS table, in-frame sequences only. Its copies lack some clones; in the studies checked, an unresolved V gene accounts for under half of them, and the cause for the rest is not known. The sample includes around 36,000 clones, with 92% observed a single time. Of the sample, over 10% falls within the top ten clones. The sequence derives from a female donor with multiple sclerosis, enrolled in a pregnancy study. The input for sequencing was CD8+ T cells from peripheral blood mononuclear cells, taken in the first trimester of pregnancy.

At the DNA level, the sequence is TGTGCCAGCAGTACGTATGAAGCCGGGACTAGCGTTGAGACCCAGTACTTC. This translates into CASSTYEAGTSVETQYF. In this chain, TRBV25-1 is recombined with TRBJ2-5, with TRBD2 matching 10 junction bases. V trim: 5 bases; J trim: 5 bases; unmatched bases: 14. From the germline V gene, CDR1 is MGHDK and CDR2 is SYGVNS. Spanning cysteine to phenylalanine, the CDR3 consists of 17 amino acids. CDR3 DNA is the only sequence kept; it has 51 bases, read in frame from the first base.